What follows are 25 T cell receptor beta chains derived from one specimen sequenced in a study of T cells in Graves' hyperthyroidism and ophthalmopathy. Amplification yielded TCR beta CDR3 regions, with RNA transcripts as the source. Primed by the HTBI set, a first-round RT-PCR was run on the TCR CDR3. TCRdb passed the multiplex PCR reads through MiXCR, listing each CDR3 protein once. The sample has over 700,000 distinct CDR3 sequences, 35% to 45% seen once. The source material was blood. All receptors come from a man aged 18-30 years with Graves' hyperthyroidism.

V and J are TRBV10-3 and TRBJ2-7; tentatively, D is TRBD2 (6 bases). This CDR3 has 12 amino acids. From germline, CDR1 is ENHRY and CDR2 SYGVKD. The ends were cut back, 11 bases at V and 3 bases at J, with 14 bases in the middle. The CDR3: CALREAGYEQYF. The CDR3 nucleotides are TGTGCCTTAAGGGAGGCCGGCTACGAGCAGTACTTC.

The J gene is TRBJ1-6, the V gene TRBV20-1; 10 bases fit TRBD1. The CDR3 runs to 15 residues. V shed 6 bases, J shed 7 bases, and the junction held 9 bases outside the gene matches. The germline V gene encodes CDR1 DFQATT and CDR2 SNEGSKA (reference sequence). Here the CDR3 reads CSARDRGRPNSPLHF. The CDR3 DNA follows: TGCAGTGCGCGTGACAGGGGGCGTCCGAATTCACCCCTCCACTTT.

The genes are TRBV9 and TRBJ1-1; D is ambiguous. The ends were cut back, 4 bases at V and 5 bases at J, with 9 bases in the middle. This CDR3 has 12 residues. Germline V gene data show CDR1 as SGDLS and CDR2 as YYNGEE. CDR3 sequence: CASSCGGTEAFF. CDR3 bases: TGTGCCAGCAGCTGCGGAGGGACTGAAGCTTTCTTT. The complete variable domain, with remaining parts taken from reference TRBV9 and TRBJ1-1, reads DSGVTQTPKHLITATGQRVTLRCSPRSGDLSVYWYQQSLDQGLQFLIQYYNGEERAKGNILERFSAQQFPDLHSELNLSSLELGDSALYFCASSCGGTEAFFGQGTRLTVV.

The CDR3 sequence is CSVVQGEYGYTF. In DNA form, the CDR3 reads TGCAGCGTTGTCCAGGGGGAATATGGCTACACCTTC. This chain joins TRBV29-1 and TRBJ1-2; 7 positions match TRBD1. The CDR3 contains 12 residues. J gave up 5 bases and V 4 bases, and 4 bases lay outside the gene matches. Germline V gene lookup returns CDR1 SQVTM and CDR2 ANQGSEA.

This chain uses TRBV4-3 with TRBJ1-5; perhaps TRBD1 as D (5 bases). The CDR3 runs 16 residues. CDR1 is LGHNA and CDR2 is YSLEER in the germline V gene. The germline V and J ends were trimmed by 1 base and 1 base, with 11 bases remaining between them. The chain's CDR3 is CASSQVGLGSNQPQHF. The CDR3 DNA reads TGCGCCAGCAGCCAAGTGGGGCTGGGGAGCAATCAGCCCCAGCATTTT.

The rearrangement uses TRBV5-1 and TRBJ2-5; D gene unclear. The CDR3 contains 14 residues. Trimming cost V 0 bases and J 5 bases, with 11 bases left between them. Germline V gene sequence: CDR1 SGHRS, CDR2 YFSETQ. CDR3 sequence (DNA): TGCGCCAGCAGCTTGGCGGTAGGAAAGGAGACCCAGTACTTC. Its translation: CASSLAVGKETQYF.

The chain recombines TRBV20-1 with TRBJ2-2, with TRBD2 matching 9 bases. CDR3 length equals 17 residues. J was trimmed by 0 bases and V by 0 bases; bases with no gene match: 5. Germline V lookup: CDR1 DFQATT, CDR2 SNEGSKA (reference sequence). The CDR3 here is CSAREGVAGANTGELFF. In DNA, the CDR3 is TGCAGTGCTAGAGAAGGCGTAGCGGGAGCGAACACCGGGGAGCTGTTTTTT.

The CDR3 nucleotides read TGTGCCAGCAGTGCCACTAGCGGGGGTCGGGAGACCCAGTACTTC. It translates to CASSATSGGRETQYF. The rearrangement uses TRBV6-5 and TRBJ2-5; the match to TRBD2 covers 11 bases. This CDR3 has 15 residues. V trimming: 5 bases; J trimming: 5 bases; junction bases outside the gene matches: 7. Germline CDR1 MNHEY, CDR2 SVGAGI.

This chain connects TRBV6-2 or TRBV6-3 to TRBJ2-7; TRBD1 might be the D (6 bases). Per germline, CDR1 MNHEY and CDR2 SVGEGT. The CDR3 has 13 residues. With 6 bases removed from V and 3 bases from J, the gap between germline ends came to 12 bases. This CDR3 is CASSQGQHYEQYF. The CDR3, as DNA: TGTGCCAGCAGCCAAGGACAGCACTACGAGCAGTACTTC.

CDR3 residues: CASSPTGTGNDEQYF. The CDR3 DNA sequence: TGTGCCAGCAGCCCCACCGGGACAGGCAACGACGAGCAGTACTTC. The rearrangement joins TRBV5-6 to TRBJ2-7; TRBD1 matches 8 bases. Trimming at V came to 4 bases and at J to 5 bases, leaving 11 bases not matched to a gene. The CDR3 totals 15 residues. Per germline, CDR1 SGHDT and CDR2 YYEEEE.

A note on this clonotype: At one end the junction does not follow the germline gene, possibly because of a read error. The chain's CDR3 is CASSEASGTGSRTEASF. The CDR3 DNA reads TGTGCCAGCAGTGAAGCCTCCGGGACAGGGAGTAGGACTGAAGCTTCCTTT. The chain links TRBV6-5 to TRBJ1-1; TRBD1 agrees at 9 bases. The germline gives CDR1 MNHEY, CDR2 SVGAGI. The CDR3 covers 17 residues.

This clonotype was seen a few times. The chain couples TRBV6-5 to TRBJ1-1, with TRBD1 as a possible D gene (6 bases). V was cut by 5 bases and J by 6 bases, with 22 bases left in between. The length of the CDR3 is 16 residues. Germline loops: CDR1 MNHEY, CDR2 SVGAGI. The CDR3 is CASSRLRGRGDSEAFF. The DNA of the CDR3 is TGTGCCAGCAGTCGACTCCGGGGGAGGGGGGACTCTGAAGCTTTCTTT.

Comments on this clonotype: A much more abundant neighbour one base away suggests this may be a read error. The V and J genes are TRBV25-1 and TRBJ2-2; TRBD1 aligns across 7 bases. The germline CDR1 and CDR2 sequences are MGHDK and SYGVNS. This CDR3 has 13 residues. With 7 bases clipped from V and 3 bases from J, the junction kept 2 bases outside the gene matches. The CDR3 coding sequence is TGTGCCAGCACCGACAGGGACACCGGGGAGCTGTTTTTT. This sequence encodes CASTDRDTGELFF.

This clonotype showed up many times. The chain joins TRBV7-2 to TRBJ2-2; 15 nucleotides line up with TRBD2. The CDR3 consists of 16 residues. CDR1 is SGHTA, CDR2 FQGNSA, per germline. V was clipped by 5 bases and J by 5 bases; unmatched bases: 3. This chain's CDR3 is CASSKGLAGGTGELFF. As DNA, the CDR3 is TGTGCCAGCAGCAAAGGACTAGCGGGAGGGACCGGGGAGCTGTTTTTT.

This clonotype was seen ten or more times. The V and J genes are TRBV20-1 and TRBJ1-4; D gene uncertain. The germline CDR1 and CDR2 sequences are DFQATT and SNEGSKA (reference sequence). V dropped 2 bases and J dropped 7 bases, with 14 bases sitting between them. The CDR3 covers 14 residues. In nucleotides, the CDR3 is TGCAGTGCTAGACCAGAGCTCCTAGGTGAAAAACTGTTTTTT. This translates into CSARPELLGEKLFF.

The chain employs TRBV9 and TRBJ1-6; a possible D gene is TRBD1 (5 bases). Germline values: CDR1 SGDLS, CDR2 YYNGEE. This CDR3 contains 15 residues. V lost 3 bases, J lost 3 bases, and 10 bases lay in between. CDR3 loop: CASSGDGFYNSPLHF. Here the CDR3 DNA reads TGTGCCAGCAGCGGGGACGGCTTCTATAATTCACCCCTCCACTTT.

This clonotype showed up just a few times. The chain uses TRBV14 and TRBJ2-7; D gene unclear. This CDR3 spans 13 amino acids. The germline V and J ends were trimmed by 5 bases and 0 bases, with 8 bases remaining between them. Per germline, CDR1 SGHDN and CDR2 FVKESK. CDR3 in amino acids: CASSLFSSYEQYF. The CDR3 nucleotides are TGTGCCAGCAGCTTGTTCAGCTCCTACGAGCAGTACTTC.

The rearrangement joins TRBV11-2 to TRBJ2-5, with 7 bases identical to TRBD2. Germline loops: CDR1 SGHAT, CDR2 FQNNGV. The CDR3 extends over 17 amino acids. V shed 1 base and J 2 bases; nucleotides not matched to a gene: 10. CDR3 amino acids: CASSLGVFASGQETQYF. CDR3 coding DNA: TGTGCCAGCAGCTTAGGGGTATTCGCTAGCGGTCAAGAGACCCAGTACTTC.

This clonotype has at least ten counts. The CDR3 bases are TGCAGCGAAACAGCGGGAGGTAATGGAGAGACCCAGTACTTC. Amino acid sequence: CSETAGGNGETQYF. The rearrangement joins TRBV20-1 to TRBJ2-5, with 9 bases matching TRBD2. Germline CDR1 DFQATT, CDR2 SNEGSKA (reference sequence). The CDR3 has 14 amino acids.

This chain joins TRBV10-3 and TRBJ1-4; 8 bases align to TRBD1. CDR1 is ENHRY and CDR2 is SYGVKD in the germline V gene. The ends lost 4 bases at V and 5 bases at J; junction bases unmatched: 6. The CDR3 covers 15 residues. This CDR3 is CAISATGTGNEKLFF. CDR3 DNA sequence: TGTGCCATCAGTGCGACCGGGACAGGCAATGAAAAACTGTTTTTT.

The chain employs TRBV14 and TRBJ2-7, with D possibly TRBD2 on 6 matching bases. Trimming left V 1 base short and J 4 bases short, with 17 bases between. The CDR3 length is 16 residues. Per the germline V gene, CDR1 is SGHDN and CDR2 is FVKESK. CDR3 nucleotide sequence: TGTGCCAGCAGCCAAGTTCAGGCAGGGACTCATTACGAGCAGTACTTC. Residues: CASSQVQAGTHYEQYF.

This clonotype was seen repeatedly, ten times or more. The chain couples TRBV7-9 to TRBJ1-1; a possible D gene is TRBD1 (5 bases). Germline V gene lookup returns CDR1 SEHNR and CDR2 FQNEAQ (reference sequence). V lost 1 base to trimming and J lost 10 bases, with 10 bases between them. The CDR3 loop spans 12 amino acids. The CDR3 loop is CASSLGMGGAFF. The CDR3 region has the DNA TGTGCCAGCAGCTTAGGTATGGGGGGAGCTTTCTTT.

For this clonotype: At one end, the junction sequence differs from germline, possibly due to a read error. The V gene is TRBV2, the J gene TRBJ2-2; TRBD1 aligns across 8 bases. CDR3 size: 13 residues. Germline CDR1 reads SNHLY; CDR2 reads FYNNEI. CDR3 DNA sequence: TGTGCCTGCAGGGGGCTGGGCACCGGGGAGCTGTTTTTT. This encodes CACRGLGTGELFF.

The rearrangement joins TRBV29-1 to TRBJ1-2; 8 nucleotides line up with TRBD1. With V trimmed by 2 bases and J by 7 bases, 6 bases remained unmatched. Looked up from germline, CDR1 is SQVTM and CDR2 is ANQGSEA. This CDR3 spans 13 amino acids. CDR3: CSVERAGGLGYTF. CDR3 nucleotide sequence: TGCAGCGTTGAACGGGCAGGGGGCCTTGGCTACACCTTC.

This chain joins TRBV20-1 and TRBJ1-5; D gene ambiguous. The germline CDR1 and CDR2 sequences are DFQATT and SNEGSKA (reference sequence). V was shortened by 0 bases and J by 11 bases, with 14 bases between the two germline ends. The CDR3 contains 13 residues. CDR3 amino acids: CSARDGNGRAQHF. In nucleotides, the CDR3 is TGCAGTGCTAGAGATGGGAACGGGAGGGCCCAGCATTTT.